Detailed here is one T cell receptor (beta chain). This record belongs to a study of T cell responses to AZD1222 COVID-19 vaccine. Measured with immunoSEQ multiplex PCR; TCRdb has only the in-frame clones, and not every one. The sample holds tens of thousands of clones, 88% seen once. With 2 bases removed from V and 3 bases from J, the gap between germline ends came to 11 bases. Germline values: CDR1 SGHTS, CDR2 YDEGEE. The CDR3 spans 15 residues. This receptor was taken from an adult who received the AZD1222 COVID-19 vaccine. The sequencing here drew on peripheral blood, taken 28 days after the second AZD1222 dose. V gene TRBV5-8 combines with J gene TRBJ2-2; D tentatively reads TRBD1 or TRBD2 (6 bases each). CDR3 in DNA: TGTGCCAGCAGCTTTGAGGGGGGCTACACCGGGGAGCTGTTTTTT. Protein product: CASSFEGGYTGELFF.